This T cell receptor (beta chain) was recovered during a study of response to subunit inactivated influenza vaccine. Whole-study findings and limits: The authors suggested that few new T cells are recruited per seasonal influenza vaccination.

This clonotype was picked up many times. Its antigen remains unidentified. The V end lost 4 bases, the J end lost 10 bases, and 5 bases lay between the germline ends. There are 10 residues in the CDR3. Looked up from germline, CDR1 is MGHDK and CDR2 is SYGVNS. Using its own MiXCR run on the RT-PCR reads, TCRdb lists one record per CDR3 protein. The top ten clones hold around a tenth of a sample with roughly 650,000 distinct CDR3 sequences, more than 15% of them seen once. The chain links TRBV25-1 to TRBJ2-1; the D gene could be TRBD1 or TRBD2 (5 bases each). This clonotype originated in a man in his fifties or sixties who received an inactivated influenza vaccine. This specimen was PBMCs from blood, taken about 11 days after vaccination. CDR3 DNA: TGTGCCAGCAGTGGGGGGGAGCAGTTCTTC. Residues: CASSGGEQFF.